These 16 T cell receptor beta chains were all obtained from the same sample, sequenced in a study of cytomegalovirus exposure and HLA in healthy donors. In the PCR, 60 Vbeta and 13 Jbeta primers were used. Measured with immunoSEQ multiplex PCR; TCRdb has only the in-frame clones, and not every one. The repertoire includes 90,000 to 100,000 clones, approximately 72% of them detected once, and 6.5% to 9% sits in the top ten. The sample was PBMCs. All receptors come from a man in his forties or fifties in good health and CMV-seropositive.

The rearrangement links TRBV11-2 to TRBJ1-1, with D possibly TRBD1 on 5 matching bases. This CDR3 is 13 amino acids long. Per germline, CDR1 SGHAT and CDR2 FQNNGV. V dropped 1 base and J dropped 3 bases, with 6 bases sitting between them. Here the CDR3 DNA reads TGTGCCAGCAGCTTAGGGGGGGACACTGAAGCTTTCTTT. Protein: CASSLGGDTEAFF.

The V gene is TRBV9, the J gene TRBJ2-1, with TRBD2 matching over 8 bases. V shed 0 bases and J 8 bases; nucleotides not matched to a gene: 7. Germline CDR1 is SGDLS and CDR2 is YYNGEE. CDR3 length: 15 amino acids. The CDR3 sequence is CASSVAGGPSYEQFF. As DNA, the CDR3 is TGTGCCAGCAGCGTAGCGGGGGGGCCGAGCTATGAGCAGTTCTTC.

The count of this clone is one. The V and J genes are TRBV28 and TRBJ1-4; 10 bases align to TRBD1. Per the germline V gene, CDR1 is MDHEN and CDR2 is SYDVKM. J lost 6 bases, V lost 2 bases, and 0 bases had no gene match. This CDR3 spans 14 amino acids. This chain's CDR3 is CASSLGTGDEKLFF. CDR3 nucleotides: TGTGCCAGCAGTTTAGGGACAGGGGATGAAAAACTGTTTTTT.

The V and J genes are TRBV5-6 and TRBJ2-1; the match to TRBD2 covers 11 bases. The junction had 7 bases not matched to a gene; V was cut back by 7 bases and J by 4 bases. The CDR3 sequence is 15 residues long. The germline CDR1 and CDR2 sequences are SGHDT and YYEEEE. This CDR3 reads CASRRLAGIYNEQFF. The CDR3 coding sequence is TGTGCCAGCCGCAGACTAGCGGGGATTTACAATGAGCAGTTCTTC.

This clone showed up just a few times. The sample has other DNA sequences that encode this CDR3 too. This rearrangement joins TRBV5-1 to TRBJ2-3; no reliable D call. The germline V gene has CDR1 SGHRS and CDR2 YFSETQ. Trimming shortened V by 0 bases and J by 4 bases, and 3 bases separated the two germline ends. The CDR3 has 12 amino acids. Here the CDR3 DNA reads TGCGCCAGCAGCTTGGCATCAGATACGCAGTATTTT. As protein: CASSLASDTQYF. Using reference TRBV5-1 and TRBJ2-3 for the parts outside the CDR3, the full variable domain is KAGVTQTPRYLIKTRGQQVTLSCSPISGHRSVSWYQQTPGQGLQFLFEYFSETQRNKGNFPGRFSGRQFSNSRSEMNVSTLELGDSALYLCASSLASDTQYFGPGTRLTVL.

The chain joins TRBV4-3 to TRBJ2-7; 8 bases are a match to TRBD2. V dropped 0 bases and J dropped 6; count of bases not matched to a gene: 7. This CDR3 contains 15 residues. Germline-derived CDR1 and CDR2 are LGHNA and YSLEER. DNA for the CDR3: TGCGCCAGCAGCCAAGAGGTTCGGGGGGGCGGCGAGCAGTACTTC. Protein: CASSQEVRGGGEQYF.

V and J are TRBV13 and TRBJ2-2; 9 bases are a match to TRBD1. From germline, CDR1 is PRHDT and CDR2 FYEKMQ (reference sequence). This CDR3 contains 16 residues. V gave up 4 bases and J gave up 5 bases; unmatched junction bases: 8. This CDR3 is CASSSTGTGKTGELFF. CDR3 DNA: TGTGCCAGCAGCTCTACCGGGACAGGGAAGACCGGGGAGCTGTTTTTT.

V usage is TRBV18 and J usage is TRBJ1-2, with no clear D. Trimming removed 4 bases at V and 2 bases at J, with 8 bases between. There are 13 residues in the CDR3. Germline CDR1 and CDR2: KGHSH and LQKENI. In nucleotides, the CDR3 is TGTGCCAGCTCACTAGAACAGAACTATGGCTACACCTTC. Translated, it gives CASSLEQNYGYTF. The full variable domain, in which reference TRBV18 and TRBJ1-2 provide the parts outside the CDR3, is NAGVMQNPRHLVRRRGQEARLRCSPMKGHSHVYWYRQLPEEGLKFMVYLQKENIIDESGMPKERFSAEFPKEGPSILRIQQVVRGDSAAYFCASSLEQNYGYTFGSGTRLTVV.

The chain combines TRBV11-2 with TRBJ1-1, with D unresolved. V lost 7 bases, J lost 4 bases, and 31 bases lay in between. This CDR3 comprises 19 residues. Germline V CDR1 and CDR2: SGHAT, FQNNGV. In DNA form, the CDR3 reads TGTGCCAGCAAAATAGGAGGGAGGGTGACCCGGTTTTCGTCCACTGAAGCTTTCTTT. Translated: CASKIGGRVTRFSSTEAFF.

In this sample, this clone turned up once. V and J are TRBV21-1 and TRBJ2-5; TRBD1 was called by the table and not checked on the DNA. TRBV21-1 is deemed a pseudogene. This CDR3 spans 18 amino acids. The chain's CDR3 is CASSKDPPPGQWEETQYF. The CDR3 nucleotides are TGTGCCAGCAGCAAAGACCCACCACCGGGACAGTGGGAAGAGACCCAGTACTTC.

The chain is built from TRBV13 and TRBJ2-1, with 7 bases that match TRBD1. The CDR3 extends over 16 amino acids. Unmatched junction bases numbered 15, after V lost 6 bases and J lost 7 bases. From germline, CDR1 is PRHDT and CDR2 FYEKMQ (reference sequence). The CDR3 coding sequence is TGTGCCAGCAGTTTCCTTGACGGGACAGTTTCGAATGAGCAGTTCTTC. This gives the protein CASSFLDGTVSNEQFF.

This chain connects TRBV28 to TRBJ1-3; D is unresolved. This CDR3 region has 15 residues. The germline CDR1 and CDR2 sequences are MDHEN and SYDVKM. V was trimmed by 5 bases and J by 0 bases, leaving 11 bases between them. The CDR3 DNA sequence: TGTGCCAGCAGTCGACACTTACTCTCTGGAAACACCATATATTTT. Residues: CASSRHLLSGNTIYF.

This chain links TRBV27 with TRBJ2-7; 7 bases are a match to TRBD1. V lost 7 bases, J lost 0 bases, and 15 bases stayed unmatched. Germline V CDR1 and CDR2: MNHEY, SMNVEV (reference sequence). The CDR3 is made up of 17 amino acids. DNA for the CDR3: TGTGCCAGCATTTCAACCGTCCGGACAGGCCTCTCCTACGAGCAGTACTTC. Its translation is CASISTVRTGLSYEQYF.

The rearrangement uses TRBV2 and TRBJ1-4; D is unclear. V lost 7 bases, J lost 1 base, and 13 bases lay in between. The CDR3 sequence is 15 residues long. CDR1 and CDR2 (germline): SNHLY, FYNNEI. The CDR3, as DNA: TGTGCCAGCATTACAGAAATAGGAACTAATGAAAAACTGTTTTTT. Amino acid sequence: CASITEIGTNEKLFF.

This clone was found a few times. This sequence joins TRBV5-6 and TRBJ2-2, with TRBD2 matching 8 bases. The length of the CDR3 is 16 residues. V shed 4 bases and J 5 bases; nucleotides not matched to a gene: 10. Germline-derived CDR1 and CDR2 are SGHDT and YYEEEE. CDR3 residues: CASSPPGGDRTGELFF. DNA for the CDR3: TGTGCCAGCAGCCCGCCGGGGGGGGATCGGACCGGGGAGCTGTTTTTT.

Comment on this clone: One end of the junction is discordant with germline, which a read error may explain. The rearrangement uses TRBV15 and TRBJ2-5, with TRBD1 identical over 10 bases. The CDR3 is 16 amino acids. From germline, CDR1 is LNHNV and CDR2 YYDKDF (reference sequence). DNA of the CDR3: TGTGCCGCCAGCAGTGGGACAGGGGAGGATAGGGAGACCCAGTACTTC. This gives the protein CAASSGTGEDRETQYF.